These 30 T cell receptor beta chains came from one sample sequenced in a study of T-cell memory formation after mild COVID-19. Using its own MiXCR run on the 5' RACE reads, TCRdb lists one record per CDR3 protein. The sample lists 400,000 to 450,000 distinct CDR3 sequences, about 20% occurring once. Sequencing input: PBMCs or a T cell subset sorted from them (not recorded which). The source is a man aged 18 to 30 who had mild COVID-19 (a few samples of this study predate the infection). Cell type and time point are not known.

A few counts support this clonotype. The gene calls are TRBV5-1 and TRBJ2-5; 8 nucleotides agree with TRBD2. Trimming at V came to 0 bases and at J to 4 bases, leaving 2 bases not matched to a gene. The CDR3 is 14 amino acids. Germline lookup yields CDR1 SGHRS and CDR2 YFSETQ. CDR3 protein: CASSLEGTRETQYF. CDR3 sequence (DNA): TGCGCCAGCAGCTTGGAGGGGACTAGAGAGACCCAGTACTTC. Using reference TRBV5-1 and TRBJ2-5 for the parts outside the CDR3, the full variable domain is KAGVTQTPRYLIKTRGQQVTLSCSPISGHRSVSWYQQTPGQGLQFLFEYFSETQRNKGNFPGRFSGRQFSNSRSEMNVSTLELGDSALYLCASSLEGTRETQYFGPGTRLLVL.

The rearrangement joins TRBV27 to TRBJ2-7; D may be TRBD1 (6 bases). With 7 bases removed from V and 5 bases from J, the gap between germline ends came to 15 bases. This CDR3 is 13 amino acids long. The germline CDR1 and CDR2 sequences are MNHEY and SMNVEV (reference sequence). The CDR3 loop reads CASKVQGFNEQYF. The CDR3 region has the DNA TGTGCCAGCAAGGTCCAGGGGTTCAACGAGCAGTACTTC.

The gene calls are TRBV25-1 and TRBJ1-5; 9 nucleotides agree with TRBD1. Germline loops: CDR1 MGHDK, CDR2 SYGVNS. The CDR3 totals 14 residues. V gave up 6 bases and J gave up 4 bases; unmatched junction bases: 4. The CDR3 coding sequence is TGTGCCAGCAGGGGGACAGGGCGGAATCAGCCCCAGCATTTT. Residues: CASRGTGRNQPQHF.

The V and J genes are TRBV28 and TRBJ1-6; no clear D. Trimming left V 5 bases short and J 4 bases short, with 9 bases between. CDR1 and CDR2 from the germline V gene are MDHEN and SYDVKM. This CDR3 region has 14 residues. This chain's CDR3 is CASSPDMYNSPLHF. In DNA form, the CDR3 reads TGTGCCAGCAGTCCCGATATGTATAATTCACCCCTCCACTTT. Variable domain in full (rest from reference TRBV28 and TRBJ1-6): DVKVTQSSRYLVKRTGEKVFLECVQDMDHENMFWYRQDPGLGLRLIYFSYDVKMKEKGDIPEGYSVSREKKERFSLILESASTNQTSMYLCASSPDMYNSPLHFGNGTRLTVT.

This clonotype was seen more than once but under ten times. This sequence joins TRBV12-3 or TRBV12-4 and TRBJ2-3; possible D gene TRBD2, 5 bases. This CDR3 is 12 amino acids long. V lost 6 bases, J lost 3 bases, and 7 bases lay in between. The CDR3 DNA reads TGTGCCAGCAGAACTAGGACAGATACGCAGTATTTT. Translation gives CASRTRTDTQYF.

To note about this clonotype: Its ends do not fully match the called genes, so a read error is possible. The chain is built from TRBV5-1 and TRBJ1-5; D not certain. Germline CDR1 and CDR2: SGHRS and YFSETQ. The CDR3 is made up of 14 amino acids. CDR3 DNA sequence: TGCTCCAGCAGTCCGGAGGGAGGAAGTCAGCCCCAGCATTTT. Amino acids: CSSSPEGGSQPQHF.

This clonotype was counted only a few times. J is TRBJ2-5 and V is TRBV5-1, with D tentatively TRBD2 (5 bases). V gave up 9 bases and J gave up 2 bases, with 14 bases separating them. CDR1 SGHRS and CDR2 YFSETQ come from the germline V gene. The CDR3 runs 13 residues. CDR3 nucleotides: TGCGCCACGAGTTCGGGGAGTCAAGAGACCCAGTACTTC. Translated: CATSSGSQETQYF. The entire variable domain, with the rest obtained from reference TRBV5-1 and TRBJ2-5, is as follows: KAGVTQTPRYLIKTRGQQVTLSCSPISGHRSVSWYQQTPGQGLQFLFEYFSETQRNKGNFPGRFSGRQFSNSRSEMNVSTLELGDSALYLCATSSGSQETQYFGPGTRLLVL.

This clonotype has just a few counts. The genes are TRBV28 and TRBJ2-7, with 7 bases fitting TRBD1. Germline trimming cut 10 bases from V and 0 bases from J; bases unmatched to any gene: 3. The CDR3 extends over 12 amino acids. Germline lookup yields CDR1 MDHEN and CDR2 SYDVKM. The chain's CDR3 is CATGDSSYEQYV. CDR3 coding DNA: TGTGCCACAGGGGACAGCTCCTACGAGCAGTACGTC.

The chain employs TRBV6-5 and TRBJ1-5, with 7 bases matching TRBD1. V shed 6 bases and J 6 bases; nucleotides not matched to a gene: 8. This CDR3 is 14 amino acids long. Germline loops: CDR1 MNHEY, CDR2 SVGAGI. CDR3 coding DNA: TGTGCCAGCAGGCGGGACAGATACAGTCAGCCCCAGCATTTT. It yields the protein CASRRDRYSQPQHF.

This clonotype was detected only a few times. The J gene is TRBJ2-1, the V gene TRBV20-1, with D possibly matching TRBD1 (6 bases). Trimming cost V 1 base and J 5 bases, with 9 bases left between them. Germline CDR1 and CDR2: DFQATT and SNEGSKA (reference sequence). The CDR3 consists of 13 residues. The CDR3 spells CSARGTDNNEQFF. The CDR3 DNA reads as TGCAGTGCTAGAGGGACAGACAACAATGAGCAGTTCTTC.

This clonotype occurred once. The CDR3 DNA follows: TGTGCCAGCAGCGGAGGGGCCTACGAGCAGTACGTC. Residues: CASSGGAYEQYV. The chain has TRBV6-2 or TRBV6-3 and TRBJ2-7, with D possibly being TRBD2 (6 bases). The CDR3 length is 12 residues. Germline values: CDR1 MNHEY, CDR2 SVGEGT. Trimming stripped 6 bases from V and 2 bases from J, with 8 bases between.

This clonotype was counted between two and nine times. The CDR3 DNA reads TGCAGCGCCACGGGAGGACAGGGATGGGAGACCCAGTACTTC. Its translation: CSATGGQGWETQYF. The chain couples TRBV29-1 to TRBJ2-5; D might be TRBD1 (8 bases). The CDR3 loop spans 14 amino acids. The V end was cut by 7 bases, the J end by 5 bases, with 20 bases between. Germline V lookup: CDR1 SQVTM, CDR2 ANQGSEA.

The CDR3 coding sequence is TGTGCCAGCAGTCCCTGGCTATACGAGCAGTACTTC. Protein sequence: CASSPWLYEQYF. This sequence joins TRBV7-2 and TRBJ2-7; no clear D gene. Germline-derived CDR1 and CDR2 are SGHTA and FQGNSA. The CDR3 consists of 12 residues. Trimming stripped 6 bases from V and 4 bases from J, with 10 bases between.

The rearrangement links TRBV5-1 to TRBJ1-1, with 8 bases matching TRBD1. From germline, CDR1 is SGHRS and CDR2 YFSETQ. The CDR3 extends over 18 amino acids. Losses at the gene ends were 10 bases for V and 4 bases for J; bases not matched to a gene: 24. DNA for the CDR3: TGCGCCGACTACCCTAGACAGGGGACTACTAAACCCCCCACTGAAGCTTTCTTT. Translating gives CADYPRQGTTKPPTEAFF.

The gene calls are TRBV11-1 and TRBJ1-1; 7 bases fit TRBD1. Per germline, CDR1 SGHAT and CDR2 FQDESV (reference sequence). The CDR3 is 14 amino acids. V lost 4 bases to trimming and J lost 5 bases; unmatched junction nucleotides: 7. CDR3 sequence (DNA): TGTGCCAGCAGCTCCCCGACAGGGCTGACTGAAGCTTTCTTT. Translated, it gives CASSSPTGLTEAFF. The full variable domain, its missing parts supplied by reference TRBV11-1 and TRBJ1-1, is EAEVAQSPRYKITEKSQAVAFWCDPISGHATLYWYRQILGQGPELLVQFQDESVVDDSQLPKDRFSAERLKGVDSTLKIQPAELGDSAMYLCASSSPTGLTEAFFGQGTRLTVV.

This clonotype occurred a few times. The chain recombines TRBV7-2 with TRBJ2-5; D uncertain. V lost 5 bases, J lost 13 bases, and 17 bases lay in between. Germline CDR1 reads SGHTA; CDR2 reads FQGNSA. This CDR3 is 12 amino acids long. The CDR3 is CASSQASRDPYF. In DNA, the CDR3 is TGTGCCAGCAGCCAAGCTTCTAGGGATCCGTACTTC. The whole variable domain, filled in from reference TRBV7-2 and TRBJ2-5, reads GAGVSQSPSNKVTEKGKDVELRCDPISGHTALYWYRQSLGQGLEFLIYFQGNSAPDKSGLPSDRFSAERTGGSVSTLTIQRTQQEDSAVYLCASSQASRDPYFGPGTRLLVL.

This clonotype was seen repeatedly, ten times or more. The chain combines TRBV7-6 with TRBJ2-4; 11 bases are shared with TRBD1. CDR3 length: 18 amino acids. V shed 5 bases, J shed 0 bases, and the junction held 9 bases outside the gene matches. The germline V gene encodes CDR1 SGHVS and CDR2 FNYEAQ. This CDR3 reads CASSLRTGGSRAKNIQYF. The CDR3 DNA sequence: TGTGCCAGCAGCCTCCGGACAGGGGGCTCCCGAGCCAAAAACATTCAGTACTTC.

This clonotype has more than one count but fewer than ten. This sequence joins TRBV6-5 and TRBJ2-7, with 8 bases fitting TRBD1. Germline V gives CDR1 MNHEY, CDR2 SVGAGI. V gave up 6 bases and J gave up 0 bases; unmatched junction bases: 7. The CDR3 contains 15 residues. The CDR3 region is CASSPWTGSSYEQYF. In nucleotides, the CDR3 is TGTGCCAGCAGCCCTTGGACAGGGAGCTCCTACGAGCAGTACTTC.

This clonotype has a handful of counts. This chain joins TRBV24-1 and TRBJ2-6; the D is unclear. Germline CDR1 reads KGHDR; CDR2 reads SFDVKD. CDR3 length: 15 residues. Trimming stripped 8 bases from V and 4 bases from J, with 14 bases between. CDR3 nucleotides: TGTGCCACCAATGACAATTCGAGGGGGGCCAACGTCCTGACTTTC. Protein sequence: CATNDNSRGANVLTF.

The V gene is TRBV27, the J gene TRBJ1-1, with TRBD1 matching over 8 bases. J gave up 5 bases and V 5 bases, and 7 bases lay outside the gene matches. This CDR3 contains 14 residues. Germline V gene sequence: CDR1 MNHEY, CDR2 SMNVEV (reference sequence). The CDR3 reads CASSRRTGMTEAFF. The DNA of the CDR3 is TGTGCCAGCAGTAGACGGACAGGGATGACTGAAGCTTTCTTT.

This clonotype has a handful of counts. The rearrangement uses TRBV5-4 and TRBJ2-7; TRBD1 matches at 9 bases. Germline values: CDR1 SGHNT, CDR2 YYREEE (reference sequence). V dropped 2 bases and J dropped 5; count of bases not matched to a gene: 5. The CDR3 runs to 14 residues. The CDR3 DNA is TGTGCCAGCAGCTTACAGGGGGCGCGCAACGAGCAGTACTTC. Its protein product is CASSLQGARNEQYF.

The J gene is TRBJ2-2, the V gene TRBV27; unclear D gene. The CDR3 is made up of 13 amino acids. The V and J ends lost 2 bases and 7 bases respectively, with 8 bases between them. Germline CDR1 and CDR2: MNHEY and SMNVEV (reference sequence). CDR3 sequence reads: CASSLRVSGELFF. CDR3 bases: TGTGCCAGCAGTTTACGGGTCAGCGGGGAGCTGTTTTTT.

V is TRBV29-1 and J is TRBJ1-5; possibly TRBD1 for D (5 bases). Trimming stripped 4 bases from V and 5 bases from J, with 12 bases between. CDR3 length: 13 residues. The germline V gene encodes CDR1 SQVTM and CDR2 ANQGSEA. Here the CDR3 reads CSVGTGTHQPQHF. The CDR3 DNA is TGCAGCGTTGGTACAGGAACACATCAGCCCCAGCATTTT.

This clonotype was seen only a few times. The chain recombines TRBV27 with TRBJ2-3; D remains ambiguous. The V end lost 5 bases, the J end lost 4 bases, and 10 bases lay between the germline ends. The CDR3 has 13 amino acids. The germline V gene encodes CDR1 MNHEY and CDR2 SMNVEV (reference sequence). CDR3 residues: CASSLRRADTQYF. In DNA form, the CDR3 reads TGTGCCAGCAGTCTCAGAAGAGCAGATACGCAGTATTTT.

This chain connects TRBV7-8 to TRBJ2-1; D not certain. The germline gives CDR1 SGHVS, CDR2 FQNEAQ. The V end lost 4 bases, the J end lost 5 bases, and 9 bases lay between the germline ends. The CDR3 covers 13 residues. DNA of the CDR3: TGTGCCAGCAGCTCTGACGCGAACAATGAGCAGTTCTTC. Translating it yields CASSSDANNEQFF.

The chain carries TRBV29-1 and TRBJ2-3, with D possibly being TRBD1 (5 bases). In germline, CDR1 is SQVTM, CDR2 ANQGSEA. The CDR3 is 12 residues long. Trimming took off 0 bases at V and 6 bases at J, with 7 bases between the two ends. The CDR3 coding sequence is TGCAGCGTTGAAGACAGGGCGGATACGCAGTATTTT. Its translation: CSVEDRADTQYF.

This chain links TRBV29-1 with TRBJ1-2; no reliable D call. The V end lost 7 bases, the J end lost 8 bases, and 23 bases lay between the germline ends. The CDR3 is 14 residues long. Germline V gene sequence: CDR1 SQVTM, CDR2 ANQGSEA. CDR3 nucleotide sequence: TGCAGCGCGGAGGACGGCGGTGGTTTACGGGGCTACACCTTC. This sequence encodes CSAEDGGGLRGYTF.

In this sample, this clonotype turned up a few times. This chain uses TRBV27 with TRBJ2-3, with D unresolved. The CDR3 loop spans 12 amino acids. Germline V gene sequence: CDR1 MNHEY, CDR2 SMNVEV (reference sequence). V was trimmed by 8 bases and J by 3 bases, leaving 9 bases between them. As DNA, the CDR3 is TGTGCCAGCCGTCGCAGGACAGATACGCAGTATTTT. This translates into CASRRRTDTQYF.

J is TRBJ2-7 and V is TRBV18; 13 bases align to TRBD2. J lost 5 bases, V lost 4 bases, and 5 bases had no gene match. Germline loops: CDR1 KGHSH, CDR2 LQKENI. The CDR3 is made up of 15 amino acids. The CDR3 bases are TGTGCCAGCTCACTAACTAGCGGGGGGGCCCACGAGCAGTACTTC. Its translation: CASSLTSGGAHEQYF.

This chain uses TRBV7-2 with TRBJ2-3; 8 bases line up with TRBD2. CDR3 size: 14 residues. Germline V gene sequence: CDR1 SGHTA, CDR2 FQGNSA. V gave up 6 bases and J gave up 8 bases; unmatched junction bases: 10. CDR3 in DNA: TGTGCCAGCAGGGGGGGACTAGTGGAGGGTACGCAGTATTTT. This gives the protein CASRGGLVEGTQYF.